These 22 T cell receptor beta chains came from one sample sequenced in a study of OX40 agonist ivuxolimab in advanced cancers. Method: immunoSEQ multiplex PCR; TCRdb's copy keeps in-frame clones and lacks some. The sample contains 100,000 to 150,000 clones, around 93% of which appear only once. Sequences were derived from CD4+ or CD8+ T cells sorted from blood, sampled in a trial of the OX40 agonist ivuxolimab. The receptors come from an adult with an advanced solid tumor such as melanoma, head and neck, liver or kidney cancer.

This chain links TRBV28 with TRBJ1-1; D may be TRBD1 (5 bases). This CDR3 has 14 residues. With 5 bases removed from V and 1 base from J, the gap between germline ends came to 11 bases. Germline V lookup: CDR1 MDHEN, CDR2 SYDVKM. The CDR3 loop reads CASSIGGRNTEAFF. The CDR3 DNA sequence: TGTGCCAGCAGTATTGGGGGACGGAACACTGAAGCTTTCTTT.

The chain couples TRBV28 to TRBJ1-2, with no clear D. The CDR3 consists of 14 residues. Germline V CDR1 and CDR2: MDHEN, SYDVKM. V lost 6 bases and J 0 bases, leaving 11 bases between the germline ends. The CDR3 coding sequence is TGTGCCAGCAGGGTTCCGTTAGCTAACTATGGCTACACCTTC. This sequence encodes CASRVPLANYGYTF.

The V and J genes are TRBV4-1 and TRBJ2-6; D may correspond to TRBD1 or TRBD2 (5 bases each). Germline-derived CDR1 and CDR2 are MGHRA and YSYEKL. CDR3 length equals 16 residues. Between the trimmed V and J ends, which lost 0 bases and 2 bases, there was a span of 8 bases. CDR3 in DNA: TGCGCCAGCAGCCAAGATGGGACGGCTGGGGCCAACGTCCTGACTTTC. Translated, it gives CASSQDGTAGANVLTF.

The rearrangement links TRBV7-9 to TRBJ1-2; 8 positions agree with TRBD1. The CDR3 loop spans 14 amino acids. Trimming cost V 2 bases and J 4 bases; bases outside gene matches: 3. Per the germline V gene, CDR1 is SEHNR and CDR2 is FQNEAQ (reference sequence). CDR3 sequence: CASSLQGASYGYTF. The DNA of the CDR3 is TGTGCCAGCAGCTTACAGGGGGCAAGCTATGGCTACACCTTC.

The J gene is TRBJ2-1, the V gene TRBV18; D is unclear. The CDR3 totals 12 residues. The germline V and J ends were trimmed by 2 bases and 4 bases, with 3 bases remaining between them. Germline V gene data show CDR1 as KGHSH and CDR2 as LQKENI. CDR3 nucleotide sequence: TGTGCCAGCTCACCAAGTTACAATGAGCAGTTCTTC. It is translated as CASSPSYNEQFF.

This chain connects TRBV5-1 to TRBJ2-3, with TRBD1 as a possible D gene (7 bases). Trimming pared 4 bases from V and 0 bases from J, leaving 9 bases between. The germline CDR1 and CDR2 sequences are SGHRS and YFSETQ. The CDR3 is 14 amino acids. CDR3 loop: CASSAGQSTDTQYF. DNA for the CDR3: TGCGCCAGCAGCGCGGGACAGAGCACAGATACGCAGTATTTT. The variable domain in full, completed from reference TRBV5-1 and TRBJ2-3, reads KAGVTQTPRYLIKTRGQQVTLSCSPISGHRSVSWYQQTPGQGLQFLFEYFSETQRNKGNFPGRFSGRQFSNSRSEMNVSTLELGDSALYLCASSAGQSTDTQYFGPGTRLTVL.

J is TRBJ1-4 and V is TRBV5-4; D remains unclear. Trimming pared 3 bases from V and 4 bases from J, leaving 10 bases between. CDR1 is SGHNT and CDR2 is YYREEE in the germline V gene (reference sequence). CDR3 length: 14 amino acids. The CDR3 reads CASSWDVGNEKLFF. The CDR3 DNA reads as TGTGCCAGCAGCTGGGATGTGGGTAATGAAAAACTGTTTTTT.

The V and J genes are TRBV6-1 and TRBJ2-7; possibly TRBD1 for D (6 bases). Trimming took 7 bases from V and 3 from J, leaving 16 bases between them. The CDR3 is 14 amino acids. Germline-derived CDR1 and CDR2 are MNHNS and SASEGT. The CDR3 reads CASNSGHTNYEQYF. Here the CDR3 DNA reads TGTGCCAGCAACTCGGGACATACTAACTACGAGCAGTACTTC.

The chain uses TRBV9 and TRBJ1-4, with no clear D. Germline CDR1 is SGDLS and CDR2 is YYNGEE. This CDR3 has 15 amino acids. Trimming left V 2 bases short and J 8 bases short, with 16 bases between. Here the CDR3 DNA reads TGTGCCAGCAGCGTCGGAGGAGGCTTTGGAGAAAAACTGTTTTTT. It specifies CASSVGGGFGEKLFF.

This rearrangement joins TRBV7-8 to TRBJ1-1; 7 bases line up with TRBD1. Germline V gene lookup returns CDR1 SGHVS and CDR2 FQNEAQ. The CDR3 sequence is 13 residues long. J was trimmed by 5 bases and V by 2 bases; bases with no gene match: 2. CDR3 nucleotide sequence: TGTGCCAGCAGCTTACACAGGGGAACTGAAGCTTTCTTT. Encoded protein: CASSLHRGTEAFF. Full variable domain (missing parts from reference TRBV7-8 and TRBJ1-1): GAGVSQSPRYKVAKRGQDVALRCDPISGHVSLFWYQQALGQGPEFLTYFQNEAQLDKSGLPSDRFFAERPEGSVSTLKIQRTQQEDSAVYLCASSLHRGTEAFFGQGTRLTVV.

The chain links TRBV7-2 to TRBJ1-3; D perhaps matches TRBD1 (6 bases). The CDR3 loop spans 15 amino acids. V lost 3 bases to trimming and J lost 4 bases, with 13 bases between them. Germline V gives CDR1 SGHTA, CDR2 FQGNSA. CDR3 protein: CASSFTRTDGNTIYF. In DNA form, the CDR3 reads TGTGCCAGCAGCTTCACCCGGACAGACGGAAACACCATATATTTT.

The chain joins TRBV28 to TRBJ1-5; TRBD1 aligns across 10 bases. CDR1 is MDHEN and CDR2 is SYDVKM in the germline V gene. V shed 1 base, J shed 4 bases, and the junction held 1 base outside the gene matches. This CDR3 spans 15 amino acids. The CDR3 nucleotides read TGTGCCAGCAGTTTATCGGGACAGGGGAATCAGCCCCAGCATTTT. Its translation: CASSLSGQGNQPQHF.

The chain links TRBV6-5 to TRBJ2-7, with D tentatively TRBD1 or TRBD2 (5 bases each). Trimming took off 7 bases at V and 3 bases at J, with 13 bases between the two ends. Per germline, CDR1 MNHEY and CDR2 SVGAGI. The CDR3 length is 13 residues. CDR3: CASKLGPNYEQYF. As DNA, the CDR3 is TGTGCCAGCAAATTGGGACCCAACTACGAGCAGTACTTC.

V is TRBV6-5 and J is TRBJ1-1; D gene uncertain. The V end was cut by 2 bases, the J end by 4 bases, with 2 bases between. This CDR3 has 11 residues. Per germline, CDR1 MNHEY and CDR2 SVGAGI. CDR3 nucleotide sequence: TGTGCCAGCAGTTACGGCACTGAAGCTTTCTTT. As protein: CASSYGTEAFF.

In its sample, this clone was seen once. This chain links TRBV7-9 with TRBJ1-4, with D perhaps TRBD1 (6 bases). Germline V gene lookup returns CDR1 SEHNR and CDR2 FQNEAQ (reference sequence). Trimming removed 4 bases at V and 5 bases at J, with 17 bases between. The length of the CDR3 is 16 residues. The CDR3 DNA is TGTGCCAGCAGCTGGGGCCAGAGGCAGGGGAATGAAAAACTGTTTTTT. Its protein product is CASSWGQRQGNEKLFF.

The J gene is TRBJ1-2, the V gene TRBV28, with D possibly being TRBD1 (5 bases). The CDR3 sequence is 15 residues long. Per the germline V gene, CDR1 is MDHEN and CDR2 is SYDVKM. V lost 8 bases, J lost 5 bases, and 21 bases lay in between. CDR3 nucleotides: TGTGCCAGCGGGGTAGACAGTGGGCTTTTGTATGGCTACACCTTC. Translated, it gives CASGVDSGLLYGYTF.

The J gene is TRBJ2-3, the V gene TRBV7-2, with 9 bases aligning to TRBD2. Trimming at V came to 2 bases and at J to 2 bases, leaving 2 bases not matched to a gene. There are 15 residues in the CDR3. Germline V CDR1 and CDR2: SGHTA, FQGNSA. The chain's CDR3 is CASSLTSGHTDTQYF. The CDR3 DNA reads TGTGCCAGCAGCTTAACTAGCGGGCACACAGATACGCAGTATTTT.

The chain employs TRBV7-2 and TRBJ2-1; 11 positions agree with TRBD2. From germline, CDR1 is SGHTA and CDR2 FQGNSA. The trim removed 5 bases at V and 8 bases at J, leaving 14 bases unmatched. The CDR3 runs to 17 residues. Here the CDR3 reads CASSPQPPRLAGHEQFF. DNA for the CDR3: TGTGCCAGCAGCCCCCAACCGCCGAGACTAGCGGGACATGAGCAGTTCTTC.

The chain combines TRBV28 with TRBJ1-5, with 8 bases matching TRBD1. This CDR3 spans 16 amino acids. After removal of 7 bases from V and 4 bases from J, the junction contained 12 bases not matched to a gene. In germline, CDR1 is MDHEN, CDR2 SYDVKM. The chain's CDR3 is CASNRPGQDLNQPQHF. The CDR3 DNA sequence: TGTGCCAGCAACCGGCCGGGACAGGACTTGAATCAGCCCCAGCATTTT.

The rearrangement links TRBV30 to TRBJ2-1, with 7 nucleotides matching TRBD2. CDR3 length: 17 amino acids. Losses at the gene ends were 1 base for V and 0 bases for J; bases not matched to a gene: 9. Germline CDR1 GTSNPN, CDR2 SVGIG (reference sequence). The CDR3 protein is CAWSGAVGGSSYNEQFF. The CDR3 DNA reads as TGTGCCTGGAGTGGGGCAGTCGGGGGGAGCTCCTACAATGAGCAGTTCTTC.

The rearrangement links TRBV28 to TRBJ1-4, with D unclear. Trimming took 7 bases from V and 4 from J, leaving 7 bases between them. CDR3 length: 12 residues. The germline CDR1 and CDR2 sequences are MDHEN and SYDVKM. This chain's CDR3 is CASTKNNEKLFF. CDR3 DNA: TGTGCCAGCACCAAAAATAATGAAAAACTGTTTTTT.

The chain uses TRBV25-1 and TRBJ2-3, with D tentatively TRBD2 (5 bases). The CDR3 contains 15 residues. CDR1 and CDR2 from the germline V gene are MGHDK and SYGVNS. Trimming cost V 6 bases and J 0 bases, with 13 bases left between them. The CDR3 region has the DNA TGTGCCAGCAGCTATGGGAGTACTAGCACAGATACGCAGTATTTT. Its protein product is CASSYGSTSTDTQYF.